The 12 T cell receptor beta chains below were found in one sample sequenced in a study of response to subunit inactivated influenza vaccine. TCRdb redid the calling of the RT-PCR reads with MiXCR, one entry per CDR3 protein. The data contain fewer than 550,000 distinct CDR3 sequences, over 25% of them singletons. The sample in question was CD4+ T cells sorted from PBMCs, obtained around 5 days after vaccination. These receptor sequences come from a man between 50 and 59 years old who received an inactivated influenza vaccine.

The CDR3 spells CSVTDGPGNQPQHF. For the CDR3, the DNA is TGCAGCGTCACAGATGGTCCGGGCAATCAGCCCCAGCATTTT. The chain has TRBV29-1 and TRBJ1-5; no reliable D call. The V end was cut by 6 bases, the J end by 2 bases, with 14 bases between. CDR1 is SQVTM, CDR2 ANQGSEA, per germline. There are 14 residues in the CDR3.

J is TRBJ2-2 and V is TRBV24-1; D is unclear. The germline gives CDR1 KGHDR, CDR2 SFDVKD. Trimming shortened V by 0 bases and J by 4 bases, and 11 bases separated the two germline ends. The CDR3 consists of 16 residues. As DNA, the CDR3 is TGTGCCACCAGTGATTTGTCCAGTCGCGGCACCGGGGAGCTGTTTTTT. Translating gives CATSDLSSRGTGELFF.

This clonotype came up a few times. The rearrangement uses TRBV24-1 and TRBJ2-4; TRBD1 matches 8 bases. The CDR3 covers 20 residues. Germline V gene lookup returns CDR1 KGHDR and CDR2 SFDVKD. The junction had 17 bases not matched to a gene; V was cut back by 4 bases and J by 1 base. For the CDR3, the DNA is TGTGCCACCAGTGACTCTGGACAGGGATCAGTCATAGGGGCCAAAAACATTCAGTACTTC. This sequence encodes CATSDSGQGSVIGAKNIQYF.

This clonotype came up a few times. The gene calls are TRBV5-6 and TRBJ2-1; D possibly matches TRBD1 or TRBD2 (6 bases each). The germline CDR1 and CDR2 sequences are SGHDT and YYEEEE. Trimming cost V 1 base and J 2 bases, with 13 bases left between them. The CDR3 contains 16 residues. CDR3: CASSLPQGGPYNEQFF. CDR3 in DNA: TGTGCCAGCAGCTTGCCCCAAGGGGGGCCCTACAATGAGCAGTTCTTC.

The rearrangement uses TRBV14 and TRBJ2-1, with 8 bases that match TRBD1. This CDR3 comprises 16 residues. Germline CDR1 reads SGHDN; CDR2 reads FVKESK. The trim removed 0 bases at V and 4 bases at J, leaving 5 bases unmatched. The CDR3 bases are TGTGCCAGCAGCCAAGATCTAGGGACAGGTTACAATGAGCAGTTCTTC. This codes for CASSQDLGTGYNEQFF. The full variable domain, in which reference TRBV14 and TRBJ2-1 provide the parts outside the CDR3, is EAGVTQFPSHSVIEKGQTVTLRCDPISGHDNLYWYRRVMGKEIKFLLHFVKESKQDESGMPNNRFLAERTGGTYSTLKVQPAELEDSGVYFCASSQDLGTGYNEQFFGPGTRLTVL.

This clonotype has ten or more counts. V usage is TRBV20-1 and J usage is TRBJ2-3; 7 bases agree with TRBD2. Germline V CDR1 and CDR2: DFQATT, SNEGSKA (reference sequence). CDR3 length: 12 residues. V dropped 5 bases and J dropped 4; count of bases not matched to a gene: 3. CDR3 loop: CSADRGADTQYF. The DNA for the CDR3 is TGCAGTGCTGACCGGGGGGCAGATACGCAGTATTTT.

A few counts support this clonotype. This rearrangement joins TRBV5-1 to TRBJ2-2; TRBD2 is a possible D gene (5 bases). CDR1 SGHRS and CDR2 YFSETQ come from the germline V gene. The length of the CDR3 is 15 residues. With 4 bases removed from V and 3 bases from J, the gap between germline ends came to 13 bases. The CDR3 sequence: CASSARGGDTGELFF. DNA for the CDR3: TGCGCCAGCAGCGCCCGGGGTGGCGACACCGGGGAGCTGTTTTTT.

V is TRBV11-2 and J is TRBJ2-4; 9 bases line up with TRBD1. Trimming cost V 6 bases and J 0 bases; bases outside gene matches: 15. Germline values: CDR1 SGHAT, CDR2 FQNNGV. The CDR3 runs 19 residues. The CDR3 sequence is CASSQYTGTGHLAKNIQYF. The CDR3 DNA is TGTGCCAGCAGTCAATATACCGGGACAGGGCATCTAGCCAAAAACATTCAGTACTTC.

The CDR3 is CSARAASGINEQYF. CDR3 in DNA: TGCAGTGCTAGAGCGGCTAGCGGGATAAACGAGCAGTACTTC. This chain uses TRBV20-1 with TRBJ2-7; 9 bases align to TRBD2. J lost 5 bases, V lost 1 base, and 6 bases had no gene match. Per germline, CDR1 DFQATT and CDR2 SNEGSKA (reference sequence). The CDR3 sequence is 14 residues long.

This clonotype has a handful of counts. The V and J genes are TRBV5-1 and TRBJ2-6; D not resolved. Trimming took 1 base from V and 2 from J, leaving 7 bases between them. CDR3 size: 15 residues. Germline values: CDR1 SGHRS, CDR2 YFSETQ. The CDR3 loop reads CASSLPNAGANVLTF. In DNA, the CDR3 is TGCGCCAGCAGCTTGCCAAACGCTGGGGCCAACGTCCTGACTTTC.

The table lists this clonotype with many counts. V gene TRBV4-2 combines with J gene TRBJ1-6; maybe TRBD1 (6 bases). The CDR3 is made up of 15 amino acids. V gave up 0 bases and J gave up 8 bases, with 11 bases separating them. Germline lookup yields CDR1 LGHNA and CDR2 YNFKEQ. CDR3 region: CASSQDGGRDSPLHF. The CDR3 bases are TGTGCCAGCAGCCAAGACGGGGGCCGGGATTCACCCCTCCACTTT.

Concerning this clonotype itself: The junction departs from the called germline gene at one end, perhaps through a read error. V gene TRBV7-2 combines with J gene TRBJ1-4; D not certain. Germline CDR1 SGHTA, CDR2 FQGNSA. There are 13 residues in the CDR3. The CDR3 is CASSPDINGKLFF. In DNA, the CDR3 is TGTGCCAGCAGCCCCGACATTAATGGAAAACTGTTTTTT.